What follows are 17 T cell receptor beta chains derived from one specimen sequenced in a study of blood T cell repertoires in COVID-19. Here immunoSEQ multiplex PCR was the method, and the copy in TCRdb shows in-frame clones only, minus some. The data show around 260,000 clones, roughly 90% seen once. The sequencing input was peripheral blood. The receptors derive from a man between 60 and 70 years old who had recovered from COVID-19.

This chain's CDR3 is CASSSSTDGVEKLFF. DNA of the CDR3: TGTGCCAGCAGCTCCTCTACAGACGGGGTGGAAAAACTGTTTTTT. The V call is TRBV6-6, the J call TRBJ1-4; D gene unclear. V was clipped by 6 bases and J by 8 bases, with 19 bases between them. The CDR3 has 15 amino acids. In germline, CDR1 is MNHNY, CDR2 SVGAGI (reference sequence).

The CDR3 sequence: CASSPPLTDTQYF. CDR3 coding DNA: TGTGCCAGCAGCCCTCCCCTCACAGATACGCAGTATTTT. The chain carries TRBV11-3 and TRBJ2-3; D gene unclear. The CDR3 spans 13 residues. CDR1 SGHNT and CDR2 YENEEA come from the germline V gene. Trimming left V 5 bases short and J 2 bases short, with 8 bases between.

The rearrangement joins TRBV9 to TRBJ2-5, with TRBD2 matching 7 bases. V was pared by 0 bases and J by 5 bases, with 10 bases of the junction left unmatched. Germline assignment: CDR1 SGDLS and CDR2 YYNGEE. The CDR3 has 16 residues. In DNA form, the CDR3 reads TGTGCCAGCAGCGTAGCGGGCCGTCCGGGGGGTGAGACCCAGTACTTC. Translation: CASSVAGRPGGETQYF.

The chain combines TRBV5-6 with TRBJ2-6, with a possible D match to TRBD1 (5 bases). Germline CDR1 SGHDT, CDR2 YYEEEE. This CDR3 has 19 residues. With 4 bases removed from V and 0 bases from J, the gap between germline ends came to 20 bases. CDR3 region: CASSRPRQGRSSGANVLTF. In DNA, the CDR3 is TGTGCCAGCAGCCGGCCGAGGCAGGGCCGGAGCTCTGGGGCCAACGTCCTGACTTTC.

V gene TRBV10-1 combines with J gene TRBJ2-1; TRBD2 aligns across 10 bases. Germline CDR1 reads WNHNN; CDR2 reads SYGVQD (reference sequence). V shed 2 bases and J 4 bases; nucleotides not matched to a gene: 2. This CDR3 spans 15 amino acids. CDR3 sequence (DNA): TGCGCCAGCAGTGAGACGGGACTAGCGTACAATGAGCAGTTCTTC. This codes for CASSETGLAYNEQFF.

This rearrangement joins TRBV7-2 to TRBJ2-1, with TRBD2 as a possible D gene (6 bases). Germline loops: CDR1 SGHTA, CDR2 FQGNSA. V lost 0 bases, J lost 1 base, and 10 bases lay in between. The CDR3 is 16 residues long. CDR3 protein: CASSLAGGGSYNEQFF. The CDR3, as DNA: TGTGCCAGCAGCTTAGCCGGGGGTGGATCCTACAATGAGCAGTTCTTC.

The chain carries TRBV9 and TRBJ1-2; TRBD1 matches at 7 bases. Trimming cost V 0 bases and J 3 bases; bases outside gene matches: 8. Germline V gene data show CDR1 as SGDLS and CDR2 as YYNGEE. This CDR3 is built from 16 residues. CDR3 loop: CASSVGPGQNDYGYTF. In DNA, the CDR3 is TGTGCCAGCAGCGTAGGACCGGGACAGAACGACTATGGCTACACCTTC. The full variable domain, completed using reference TRBV9 and TRBJ1-2, is DSGVTQTPKHLITATGQRVTLRCSPRSGDLSVYWYQQSLDQGLQFLIQYYNGEERAKGNILERFSAQQFPDLHSELNLSSLELGDSALYFCASSVGPGQNDYGYTFGSGTRLTVV.

V gene TRBV30 combines with J gene TRBJ1-1; 8 bases align to TRBD1. Germline V gene lookup returns CDR1 GTSNPN and CDR2 SVGIG (reference sequence). CDR3 length equals 12 residues. V lost 2 bases and J lost 11; bases outside the gene matches: 7. CDR3 region: CAWSLTGALAFF. The CDR3 region has the DNA TGTGCCTGGAGTTTGACAGGGGCGCTTGCTTTCTTT.

V usage is TRBV27 and J usage is TRBJ2-5, with a possible D match to TRBD2 (6 bases). V lost 5 bases to trimming and J lost 5 bases, with 21 bases between them. CDR3 length: 16 residues. Germline CDR1 MNHEY, CDR2 SMNVEV (reference sequence). CDR3 sequence (DNA): TGTGCCAGCAGTCCCGGAGGGTTAAGGGCTAAGGAGACCCAGTACTTC. Amino acid sequence: CASSPGGLRAKETQYF.

This chain connects TRBV25-1 to TRBJ1-1; D ambiguous. There are 15 residues in the CDR3. Trimming left V 2 bases short and J 0 bases short, with 10 bases between. Germline V gene lookup returns CDR1 MGHDK and CDR2 SYGVNS. The CDR3 here is CASSERDIMNTEAFF. The CDR3 DNA reads TGTGCCAGCAGTGAAAGAGACATTATGAACACTGAAGCTTTCTTT. Complete variable domain (other parts from reference TRBV25-1 and TRBJ1-1): EADIYQTPRYLVIGTGKKITLECSQTMGHDKMYWYQQDPGMELHLIHYSYGVNSTEKGDLSSESTVSRIRTEHFPLTLESARPSHTSQYLCASSERDIMNTEAFFGQGTRLTVV.

This clone was picked up a small number of times. The rearrangement links TRBV9 to TRBJ1-5; D gene uncertain. The V end lost 0 bases, the J end lost 6 bases, and 10 bases lay between the germline ends. Germline V gene sequence: CDR1 SGDLS, CDR2 YYNGEE. CDR3 size: 14 residues. The CDR3 loop is CASSVGSSGQPQHF. DNA of the CDR3: TGTGCCAGCAGCGTAGGATCTTCAGGTCAGCCCCAGCATTTT. Full variable domain (rest looked up from reference TRBV9 and TRBJ1-5): DSGVTQTPKHLITATGQRVTLRCSPRSGDLSVYWYQQSLDQGLQFLIQYYNGEERAKGNILERFSAQQFPDLHSELNLSSLELGDSALYFCASSVGSSGQPQHFGDGTRLSIL.

The chain combines TRBV4-1 with TRBJ1-2; TRBD1 is a possible D gene (6 bases). The ends were cut back, 1 base at V and 4 bases at J, with 13 bases in the middle. Per the germline V gene, CDR1 is MGHRA and CDR2 is YSYEKL. CDR3 length: 15 amino acids. CDR3 nucleotide sequence: TGCGCCAGCAGCCAAGGGACAGTTAGTTTCTATGGCTACACCTTC. Its protein is CASSQGTVSFYGYTF.

This clone was seen only a few times. The chain couples TRBV5-1 to TRBJ2-5, with a tentative D call TRBD1 (6 bases). The CDR3 is made up of 14 amino acids. CDR1 and CDR2 from the germline V gene are SGHRS and YFSETQ. V gave up 4 bases and J gave up 3 bases, with 13 bases separating them. CDR3 bases: TGCGCCAGCAGCCCTGGGGGCGGAGAAGAGACCCAGTACTTC. This sequence encodes CASSPGGGEETQYF.

This clone was detected only once. The V and J genes are TRBV6-5 and TRBJ2-2, with D tentatively TRBD1 (6 bases). V was clipped by 6 bases and J by 1 base, with 9 bases between them. The CDR3 length is 14 residues. The germline V gene has CDR1 MNHEY and CDR2 SVGAGI. The CDR3 DNA reads as TGTGCCAGCAGACCGACAGGGAACACCGGGGAGCTGTTTTTT. Translating gives CASRPTGNTGELFF.

The gene calls are TRBV7-9 and TRBJ1-3; the D is unclear. From germline, CDR1 is SEHNR and CDR2 FQNEAQ (reference sequence). V lost 0 bases, J lost 4 bases, and 13 bases lay in between. The CDR3 is 16 residues long. The CDR3 region is CASSLAQAGAGNTIYF. In nucleotides, the CDR3 is TGTGCCAGCAGCTTAGCGCAAGCGGGAGCAGGAAACACCATATATTTT.

This clone appeared a single time. V gene TRBV7-7 combines with J gene TRBJ2-2, with a weak D call TRBD1 (6 bases). The length of the CDR3 is 16 residues. Germline V CDR1 and CDR2: SSHAT, FNYEAQ (reference sequence). With 1 base removed from V and 3 bases from J, the gap between germline ends came to 12 bases. CDR3 sequence: CASSLDAGQYTGELFF. In DNA form, the CDR3 reads TGTGCCAGCAGCTTAGACGCTGGACAGTACACCGGGGAGCTGTTTTTT.

The chain carries TRBV5-1 and TRBJ2-5, with D perhaps matching TRBD1 (6 bases). This CDR3 region has 14 residues. Germline CDR1 is SGHRS and CDR2 is YFSETQ. Trimming shortened V by 0 bases and J by 4 bases, and 10 bases separated the two germline ends. The CDR3 protein is CASSLGTEGETQYF. The CDR3 DNA follows: TGCGCCAGCAGCTTGGGGACAGAAGGAGAGACCCAGTACTTC.